One and the same sample provided the 30 T cell receptor beta chains below, sequenced in a study of blood T cells in healthy people across ages. A sample-barcoded 5' primer and a J-beta primer mix were used in a second PCR of roughly 7 to 11 cycles. TCRdb re-called the 5' RACE reads with MiXCR, one entry per CDR3 protein. The table shows 450,000 to 650,000 distinct CDR3 sequences, with around 24% occurring only once. The same data also contributed to another study, on T cells of mothers and their children.

The sequencing input was blood. The receptors derive from a boy younger than 18 in good health.

V is TRBV4-3 and J is TRBJ1-1; 8 bases match TRBD1. Germline CDR1 and CDR2: LGHNA and YSLEER. The CDR3 is 18 amino acids. V lost 1 base, J lost 2 bases, and 12 bases stayed unmatched. The CDR3 sequence: CASSQARTGLGKNTEAFF. The CDR3 DNA reads TGCGCCAGCAGCCAAGCACGGACAGGGTTAGGGAAAAACACTGAAGCTTTCTTT.

The genes are TRBV25-1 and TRBJ1-1; D unresolved. The CDR3 length is 13 residues. Germline V CDR1 and CDR2: MGHDK, SYGVNS. V shed 1 base and J shed 7 bases, with 10 bases lying between them. The DNA for the CDR3 is TGTGCCAGCAGTGAATCTGGGAAGATTGAAGCTTTCTTT. It codes for CASSESGKIEAFF.

The genes are TRBV3-1 and TRBJ2-5; 7 bases line up with TRBD2. The CDR3 contains 16 residues. From germline, CDR1 is LGHDT and CDR2 YNNKEL (reference sequence). Trimming removed 0 bases from V and 4 bases from J; junction bases left unmatched: 8. CDR3: CASSQDPLAVTETQYF. The CDR3 DNA reads as TGTGCCAGCAGCCAAGATCCGCTAGCGGTCACAGAGACCCAGTACTTC.

The chain is built from TRBV20-1 and TRBJ1-4; D is undetermined. This CDR3 comprises 12 residues. Germline loops: CDR1 DFQATT, CDR2 SNEGSKA (reference sequence). CDR3: CTGRPWGEKLFF. The CDR3 bases are TGCACTGGACGCCCGTGGGGAGAAAAACTGTTTTTT.

The chain couples TRBV5-1 to TRBJ2-6; no clear D gene. There are 16 residues in the CDR3. CDR1 is SGHRS and CDR2 is YFSETQ in the germline V gene. Trimming stripped 1 base from V and 0 bases from J, with 8 bases between. The CDR3 sequence: CASSLSVRSGANVLTF. The CDR3 region has the DNA TGCGCCAGCAGCTTGTCGGTGCGCTCTGGGGCCAACGTCCTGACTTTC.

This clonotype has only a few counts. The chain links TRBV2 to TRBJ1-4; 10 nucleotides agree with TRBD1. V was clipped by 5 bases and J by 3 bases; unmatched bases: 3. CDR1 is SNHLY and CDR2 is FYNNEI in the germline V gene. The CDR3 is made up of 15 amino acids. In DNA, the CDR3 is TGTGCCAGCAGTACCGACAGGGGGCCTAATGAAAAACTGTTTTTT. Translation: CASSTDRGPNEKLFF.

The table lists this clonotype with a few counts. The rearrangement joins TRBV6-6 to TRBJ2-5; a possible D gene is TRBD2 (6 bases). The J call may be faulty, since TRBJ2-7 better matches the DNA end. The CDR3 has 14 residues. Germline V gene lookup returns CDR1 MNHNY and CDR2 SVGAGI (reference sequence). This chain's CDR3 is CASTTRDFNYEQYF. Written as DNA, the CDR3 is TGTGCCAGCACCACGAGGGACTTCAACTACGAGCAGTACTTC.

The chain carries TRBV4-1 and TRBJ2-3; a possible D gene is TRBD2 (5 bases). Germline CDR1 is MGHRA and CDR2 is YSYEKL. V lost 2 bases and J lost 1, with 16 bases in between. The length of the CDR3 is 17 residues. The CDR3 reads CASSQIPLAPRTDTQYF. The CDR3, as DNA: TGCGCCAGCAGCCAAATTCCGCTAGCCCCCCGCACAGATACGCAGTATTTT.

This clonotype was counted only a few times. V gene TRBV29-1 combines with J gene TRBJ2-3; D remains ambiguous. The CDR3 covers 15 residues. The V gene lost 2 bases and the J gene lost 2 bases, with 14 bases spanning the gap. Germline V lookup: CDR1 SQVTM, CDR2 ANQGSEA. This CDR3 is CSVELDLKPTDTQYF. In DNA, the CDR3 is TGCAGCGTTGAACTGGACCTCAAGCCCACAGATACGCAGTATTTT.

This chain connects TRBV12-5 to TRBJ1-1, with TRBD1 identical over 9 bases. This CDR3 is built from 13 residues. The V gene's germline CDR1 is LGHNT and CDR2 FRNRAP. V was pared by 5 bases and J by 11 bases, with 9 bases of the junction left unmatched. CDR3 bases: TGTGCTAGTGGTCCGGGACAGGGTCAAAGGGCTTTCTTT. Amino acids: CASGPGQGQRAFF.

This clonotype was observed a handful of times. The V call is TRBV4-1, the J call TRBJ1-1; possible D gene TRBD1, 6 bases. From germline, CDR1 is MGHRA and CDR2 YSYEKL. The CDR3 loop spans 14 amino acids. V gave up 4 bases and J gave up 9 bases, with 18 bases separating them. This CDR3 reads CASSPGTGRGKAFF. CDR3 in DNA: TGCGCCAGCAGCCCCGGAACCGGCAGGGGTAAAGCTTTCTTT.

In this sample, this clonotype turned up a few times. The chain is built from TRBV29-1 and TRBJ2-7; TRBD1 matches 7 bases. With 3 bases clipped from V and 5 bases from J, the junction kept 4 bases outside the gene matches. The CDR3 is 12 amino acids. The germline CDR1 and CDR2 sequences are SQVTM and ANQGSEA. The CDR3: CSVDWDSNEQYF. In nucleotides, the CDR3 is TGCAGCGTTGATTGGGACAGTAACGAGCAGTACTTC.

CDR3 DNA sequence: TGCAGTGCTCCCCGGGCGGGGTTCGGGTACACTGAAGCTTTCTTT. Translation gives CSAPRAGFGYTEAFF. V and J are TRBV20-1 and TRBJ1-1; D gene ambiguous. V was pared by 5 bases and J by 3 bases, with 19 bases between. The CDR3 is 15 amino acids. Germline loops: CDR1 DFQATT, CDR2 SNEGSKA (reference sequence).

CDR3 coding DNA: TGTGCCAGCCGGAAAGCAGGGGGACCTGAGCAGTACTTC. Its protein product is CASRKAGGPEQYF. J is TRBJ2-7 and V is TRBV28, with 7 bases fitting TRBD1. This CDR3 is built from 13 residues. Germline CDR1 MDHEN, CDR2 SYDVKM. With V trimmed by 8 bases and J by 7 bases, 11 bases remained unmatched.

A remark on this clonotype: This may stem from a read error, because a much larger clone lies one nucleotide away. The J gene is TRBJ2-6, the V gene TRBV29-1, with no clear D. The CDR3 is 13 amino acids. CDR1 and CDR2 from the germline V gene are SQVTM and ANQGSEA. V gave up 4 bases and J gave up 0 bases, with 4 bases separating them. This CDR3 reads CSVAHSGANVLTF. The DNA for the CDR3 is TGCAGCGTTGCCCACTCTGGGGCCAACGTCCTGACTTTC.

The chain employs TRBV4-3 and TRBJ2-3; the match to TRBD1 covers 10 bases. The ends lost 1 base at V and 1 base at J; junction bases unmatched: 5. CDR1 and CDR2 from the germline V gene are LGHNA and YSLEER. The CDR3 has 17 residues. The CDR3 reads CASSQGPGQGRTDTQYF. CDR3 coding DNA: TGCGCCAGCAGCCAAGGCCCGGGACAGGGGCGCACAGATACGCAGTATTTT.

The rearrangement joins TRBV6-1 to TRBJ2-5; TRBD1 is a possible D gene (6 bases). The DNA end is more similar to TRBJ2-7, so the J call may be wrong. CDR3 length: 13 residues. Germline assignment: CDR1 MNHNS and CDR2 SASEGT. DNA of the CDR3: TGTGCCACCAGGACAGCTAGCTCCTACGAGCAGTACTTC. It yields the protein CATRTASSYEQYF.

There are many counts of this clonotype. The chain joins TRBV27 to TRBJ1-3; the D is unclear. V was pared by 6 bases and J by 0 bases, with 6 bases between. Germline V gives CDR1 MNHEY, CDR2 SMNVEV (reference sequence). This CDR3 is 13 amino acids long. CDR3 in DNA: TGTGCCAGCAGCCTCCGCTCTGGAAACACCATATATTTT. It encodes CASSLRSGNTIYF.

In this sample, this clonotype turned up once. The gene calls are TRBV7-2 and TRBJ2-7; the D gene is possibly TRBD2 (6 bases). V gave up 4 bases and J gave up 1 base, with 17 bases separating them. This CDR3 comprises 16 residues. From germline, CDR1 is SGHTA and CDR2 FQGNSA. CDR3 DNA sequence: TGTGCCAGCAGCTCCGCGCGGGGCAGGGTGTCCTACGAGCAGTACTTC. Translation gives CASSSARGRVSYEQYF.

The chain employs TRBV5-1 and TRBJ2-3; the D gene is possibly TRBD2 (7 bases). Germline V gene data show CDR1 as SGHRS and CDR2 as YFSETQ. V was clipped by 3 bases and J by 5 bases, with 16 bases between them. This CDR3 is 15 amino acids long. Here the CDR3 DNA reads TGCGCCAGCAGCTCTCTCGGGGGGCGAGGAGATACGCAGTATTTT. The encoded protein is CASSSLGGRGDTQYF.

A few counts support this clonotype. J is TRBJ2-7 and V is TRBV29-1; weak D call: TRBD2 (6 bases). This CDR3 region has 13 residues. The germline V gene has CDR1 SQVTM and CDR2 ANQGSEA. Between the trimmed V and J ends, which lost 1 base and 2 bases, there was a span of 9 bases. Here the CDR3 reads CSVEVGGTYEQYF. Here the CDR3 DNA reads TGCAGCGTTGAAGTGGGAGGTACCTACGAGCAGTACTTC.

This rearrangement joins TRBV6-2 or TRBV6-3 to TRBJ1-1; the D gene is possibly TRBD1 (5 bases). The CDR3 contains 14 residues. Germline V CDR1 and CDR2: MNHEY, SVGEGT. Trimming pared 5 bases from V and 1 base from J, leaving 11 bases between. The DNA for the CDR3 is TGTGCCAGCAGTCGGGGACCGCCGAACACTGAAGCTTTCTTT. This translates into CASSRGPPNTEAFF.

This clonotype was seen a handful of times. The chain links TRBV9 to TRBJ1-1, with D maybe TRBD1 (6 bases). CDR3 size: 12 residues. CDR1 and CDR2 (germline): SGDLS, YYNGEE. The V and J ends lost 0 bases and 8 bases respectively, with 8 bases between them. The DNA of the CDR3 is TGTGCCAGCAGCGTAGTAGGGGGGGAAGCTTTCTTT. It yields the protein CASSVVGGEAFF. The full variable domain, completed using reference TRBV9 and TRBJ1-1, is DSGVTQTPKHLITATGQRVTLRCSPRSGDLSVYWYQQSLDQGLQFLIQYYNGEERAKGNILERFSAQQFPDLHSELNLSSLELGDSALYFCASSVVGGEAFFGQGTRLTVV.

The chain carries TRBV20-1 and TRBJ2-7; tentative D call: TRBD2 (6 bases). This CDR3 is built from 14 residues. Looked up from germline, CDR1 is DFQATT and CDR2 is SNEGSKA (reference sequence). Trimming left V 5 bases short and J 3 bases short, with 17 bases between. The CDR3 loop reads CSAGRWRALYEQYF. In nucleotides, the CDR3 is TGCAGTGCTGGGAGGTGGAGGGCCCTCTACGAGCAGTACTTC.

The chain recombines TRBV12-3 or TRBV12-4 with TRBJ1-2; no reliable D call. Trimming cost V 5 bases and J 8 bases, with 15 bases left between them. The CDR3 has 13 residues. The CDR3 here is CASSPDRPMGYTF. Written as DNA, the CDR3 is TGTGCCAGCAGTCCGGACCGGCCTATGGGCTACACCTTC.

Details on this clonotype: The CDR3 carries no conserved terminal phenylalanine or tryptophan, so it likely arises from a read error. The chain links TRBV20-1 to TRBJ2-7, with 8 bases identical to TRBD2. Trimming at V came to 6 bases and at J to 5 bases, leaving 12 bases not matched to a gene. CDR3 length: 14 amino acids. CDR1 and CDR2 (germline): DFQATT, SNEGSKA (reference sequence). The CDR3 DNA reads TGCAGTGCCTCCAGCGGGAGTAGGTTTAACGAGCAGTACTCC. As protein: CSASSGSRFNEQYS.

The chain recombines TRBV28 with TRBJ2-1; D is ambiguous. Trimming shortened V by 8 bases and J by 0 bases, and 14 bases separated the two germline ends. The germline V gene has CDR1 MDHEN and CDR2 SYDVKM. This CDR3 is 15 amino acids long. DNA for the CDR3: TGTGCCAGCGATACAGCGACCTCCTCCTACAATGAGCAGTTCTTC. It encodes CASDTATSSYNEQFF.

The CDR3 protein is CASSLVGSGQPQHF. As DNA, the CDR3 is TGTGCCAGCAGCTTGGTTGGGTCGGGGCAGCCCCAGCATTTT. This chain uses TRBV5-6 with TRBJ1-5; the D is unclear. V was shortened by 0 bases and J by 7 bases, with 11 bases between the two germline ends. The germline gives CDR1 SGHDT, CDR2 YYEEEE. The CDR3 covers 14 residues.

This clonotype was observed a few times. CDR3 residues: CASSADQAGLSTGEQYF. The CDR3, as DNA: TGTGCCAGCAGCGCCGACCAAGCGGGACTTTCCACGGGGGAGCAGTACTTC. This rearrangement joins TRBV9 to TRBJ2-7; TRBD2 aligns across 7 bases. Losses at the gene ends were 3 bases for V and 7 bases for J; bases not matched to a gene: 19. The CDR3 runs 17 residues. The germline gives CDR1 SGDLS, CDR2 YYNGEE.

This clonotype was detected ten times or more. V and J are TRBV7-9 and TRBJ2-7; tentatively, D is TRBD1 (5 bases). The V and J ends lost 5 bases and 4 bases respectively, with 9 bases between them. Per germline, CDR1 SEHNR and CDR2 FQNEAQ (reference sequence). The CDR3 is 12 residues long. The CDR3 sequence is CASSHDSYEQYF. CDR3 nucleotide sequence: TGTGCCAGCAGCCACGACAGTTACGAGCAGTACTTC.